The T cell receptor (beta chain) under discussion was sequenced for a study of control samples from healthy donors and cancer patients. Measured with immunoSEQ multiplex PCR; TCRdb has only the in-frame clones, and not every one. The sample lists under 100,000 clones, around 89% occurring once. Trimming removed 2 bases at V and 0 bases at J, with 8 bases between. Germline V gene sequence: CDR1 ENHRY, CDR2 SYGVKD. The CDR3 loop spans 16 amino acids. The TCR comes from a woman aged 70-85 years in good health. The V and J genes are TRBV10-3 and TRBJ1-6; unclear D gene. Specimen: blood. The DNA for the CDR3 is TGTGCCATCAGTGAGCAAAGGAGCTCCTATAATTCACCCCTCCACTTT. Translated: CAISEQRSSYNSPLHF.